The source of this T cell receptor beta chain is a study of PD-1 blockade in classical Hodgkin lymphoma. Study results and limitations: A significant rise in TCR diversity by C4D1 was seen for CD4+ but not CD8+ cells. The diversity seen at baseline in complete responders resembled that of newly diagnosed patients. Newly diagnosed patients reportedly trailed healthy donors in baseline TCR diversity.

Time point: cycle 4 day 1 (C4D1), after 6 weeks of nivolumab. The patients all showed relapse after autologous stem cell transplantation, while their brentuximab vedotin exposure varied. Some clones are missing from TCRdb's copy, which holds only in-frame ones; the method was immunoSEQ multiplex PCR. The profile covers approximately 38,000 clones, with 75% to 85% appearing a single time and approximately 9.4% taken by the ten largest. V was pared by 0 bases and J by 4 bases, with 12 bases between. This CDR3 region has 16 residues. Germline CDR1 and CDR2: SGHTA and FQGNSA. Concerning this clone: Its antigen remains unidentified.

The rearrangement joins TRBV7-2 to TRBJ1-4; a possible D gene is TRBD1 (6 bases). The sequencing used peripheral blood mononuclear cells (PBMCs), collected before the fourth cycle of nivolumab. This receptor was identified in a human donor with classical Hodgkin lymphoma. In DNA form, the CDR3 reads TGTGCCAGCAGCTTAGCATCGTACAGGGTTAATGAAAAACTGTTTTTT. Translating gives CASSLASYRVNEKLFF.